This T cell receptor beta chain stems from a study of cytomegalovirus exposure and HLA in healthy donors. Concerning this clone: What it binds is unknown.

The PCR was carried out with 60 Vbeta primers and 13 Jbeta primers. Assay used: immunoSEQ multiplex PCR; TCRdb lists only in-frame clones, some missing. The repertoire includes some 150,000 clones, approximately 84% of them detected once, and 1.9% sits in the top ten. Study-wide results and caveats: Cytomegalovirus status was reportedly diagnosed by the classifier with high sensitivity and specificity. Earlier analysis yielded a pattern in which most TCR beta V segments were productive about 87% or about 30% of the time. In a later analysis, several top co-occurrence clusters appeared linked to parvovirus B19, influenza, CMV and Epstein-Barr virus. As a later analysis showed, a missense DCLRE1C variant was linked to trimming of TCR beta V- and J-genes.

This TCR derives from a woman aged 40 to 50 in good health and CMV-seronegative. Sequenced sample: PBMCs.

The CDR3 protein is CASSIDWVGTGNGYTF. Here the CDR3 DNA reads TGTGCCAGTAGTATAGATTGGGTAGGGACAGGGAATGGCTACACCTTC. The V gene is TRBV19, the J gene TRBJ1-2, with 9 positions matching TRBD1. The CDR3 is made up of 16 amino acids. Trimming took 0 bases from V and 6 from J; bases not matched to a gene: 8. The germline V gene encodes CDR1 LNHDA and CDR2 SQIVND (reference sequence).